The 31 T cell receptor beta chains reported below all come from one sample, sequenced in a study of monozygotic twins with inflammatory bowel disease. TCRdb reworked the 5' RACE reads into one entry per CDR3 protein, no DNA. This repertoire includes approximately 150,000 distinct CDR3 sequences. Sequenced input: blood. The receptors shown here come from a human donor with ulcerative colitis or Crohn's disease, or a healthy co-twin of an affected twin (not recorded which).

V is TRBV5-6 and J is TRBJ2-3. This CDR3 has 14 residues. Germline CDR1 and CDR2: SGHDT and YYEEEE. CDR3 region: CASTIGASTDTQYF. Full variable domain (missing parts from reference TRBV5-6 and TRBJ2-3): DAGVTQSPTHLIKTRGQQVTLRCSPKSGHDTVSWYQQALGQGPQFIFQYYEEEERQRGNFPDRFSGHQFPNYSSELNVNALLLGDSALYLCASTIGASTDTQYFGPGTRLTVL.

CDR3 sequence: CASSFLENTEAFF. The V and J genes are TRBV7-9 and TRBJ1-1. Germline loops: CDR1 SEHNR, CDR2 FQNEAQ (reference sequence). This CDR3 is 13 amino acids long.

The chain has TRBV28 and TRBJ2-5. The CDR3 runs to 13 residues. Germline CDR1 reads MDHEN; CDR2 reads SYDVKM. CDR3 protein: CASSFVVKETQYF.

J is TRBJ2-1 and V is TRBV11-2; the TRBD1 assignment by TCRdb is unverifiable without DNA. CDR1 SGHAT and CDR2 FQNNGV come from the germline V gene. The CDR3 is 16 residues long. The CDR3 region is CASSSRWGSSYNEQFF.

The V and J genes are TRBV10-3 and TRBJ2-7; the D call from TCRdb, TRBD1, cannot be confirmed without DNA. The length of the CDR3 is 11 residues. The germline gives CDR1 ENHRY, CDR2 SYGVKD. The CDR3 is CAITQGYEQYF.

The chain carries TRBV6-9 and TRBJ2-5; TCRdb picks TRBD2, but there is no DNA to check that call. Germline values: CDR1 MNHGY, CDR2 SVAAGI. CDR3 length equals 18 residues. The CDR3 reads CASSIPPTRTDLGETQYF.

V gene TRBV5-1 combines with J gene TRBJ2-3; no DNA is available, so the TRBD2 call from TCRdb remains unchecked. Germline V lookup: CDR1 SGHRS, CDR2 YFSETQ. This CDR3 region has 15 residues. This CDR3 reads CASSLAAGRADTQYF.

The chain recombines TRBV12-3 or TRBV12-4 with TRBJ2-1; TCRdb's D gene call, TRBD1, goes unchecked for lack of DNA. The CDR3 has 14 residues. CDR3 amino acids: CASSEWTGWNEQFF.

The chain joins TRBV7-9 to TRBJ1-1; TCRdb selects TRBD1, and the lack of DNA leaves this call unchecked. Germline-derived CDR1 and CDR2 are SEHNR and FQNEAQ (reference sequence). The CDR3 extends over 16 amino acids. The CDR3 loop is CASSARGAGDNTEAFF.

This sequence joins TRBV20-1 and TRBJ2-7; TCRdb lists TRBD1, though no DNA is available to test this call. Germline lookup yields CDR1 DFQATT and CDR2 SNEGSKA (reference sequence). The CDR3 contains 11 residues. The CDR3 reads CSLSGGYEQYF.

This CDR3 is CASSYSPTSGVSYEQYF. The rearrangement uses TRBV6-5 and TRBJ2-7; TCRdb's D call, TRBD2, is unchecked because there is no DNA. Germline lookup yields CDR1 MNHEY and CDR2 SVGAGI. This CDR3 spans 17 amino acids.

The chain joins TRBV20-1 to TRBJ2-1. The V gene's germline CDR1 is DFQATT and CDR2 SNEGSKA (reference sequence). This CDR3 spans 13 amino acids. The CDR3 here is CSAKPSRWDEQFF.

The chain employs TRBV12-3 or TRBV12-4 and TRBJ2-3; absent DNA, TCRdb's TRBD1 call cannot be checked. The CDR3 consists of 14 residues. The CDR3 spells CASSSSGGTDTQYF.

The chain joins TRBV24-1 to TRBJ2-4. CDR1 KGHDR and CDR2 SFDVKD come from the germline V gene. The CDR3 is made up of 14 amino acids. The CDR3 spells CATSETKAKNIQYF.

This chain joins TRBV6-1 and TRBJ2-5; TCRdb proposes TRBD2, but this gene call is untestable without DNA. The germline gives CDR1 MNHNS, CDR2 SASEGT. This CDR3 is built from 17 residues. The CDR3 here is CASRPSTSDPMVGTQYF.

This sequence joins TRBV5-6 and TRBJ1-1. CDR1 and CDR2 from the germline V gene are SGHDT and YYEEEE. The CDR3 spans 13 residues. CDR3 residues: CASSFEVDTEAFF.

The chain is built from TRBV5-1 and TRBJ1-4. This CDR3 region has 13 residues. Germline V gene sequence: CDR1 SGHRS, CDR2 YFSETQ. CDR3 in amino acids: CASTGTTNEKLFF.

This chain connects TRBV5-1 to TRBJ2-5; TCRdb selects TRBD2, and the lack of DNA leaves this call unchecked. In germline, CDR1 is SGHRS, CDR2 YFSETQ. The CDR3 runs 16 residues. The CDR3 loop reads CASSLSAGAPQETQYF.

The chain uses TRBV18 and TRBJ2-1; TCRdb's D call, TRBD1, is unchecked because there is no DNA. Per the germline V gene, CDR1 is KGHSH and CDR2 is LQKENI. This CDR3 is 14 amino acids long. The CDR3 region is CASSPSGANNEQFF.

This chain links TRBV7-2 with TRBJ2-7; TCRdb gives TRBD1 as the D gene, but with no DNA this cannot be confirmed. This CDR3 has 15 amino acids. Per the germline V gene, CDR1 is SGHTA and CDR2 is FQGNSA. The CDR3 here is CASSPPPLQGTEQYF.

The chain links TRBV20-1 to TRBJ1-1; TCRdb's D call of TRBD1 is untestable without DNA. This CDR3 has 14 residues. Germline CDR1 and CDR2: DFQATT and SNEGSKA (reference sequence). This CDR3 is CSAPDRTGDTEAFF.

The chain has TRBV24-1 and TRBJ2-6; TCRdb's D call of TRBD1 is untestable without DNA. Germline CDR1 KGHDR, CDR2 SFDVKD. CDR3 length: 15 amino acids. CDR3 residues: CATRGGHSGANVLTF.

The V call is TRBV5-1, the J call TRBJ1-2. The CDR3 sequence is 13 residues long. The germline V gene encodes CDR1 SGHRS and CDR2 YFSETQ. CDR3 amino acids: CASSPSALGGYTF.

J is TRBJ2-2 and V is TRBV11-2. This CDR3 has 14 residues. Germline CDR1 is SGHAT and CDR2 is FQNNGV. CDR3 in amino acids: CASSLEWGTGELFF.

V and J are TRBV4-3 and TRBJ2-2. The length of the CDR3 is 15 residues. CDR1 LGHNA and CDR2 YSLEER come from the germline V gene. The CDR3 spells CASSQDEPVTGELFF.

The chain combines TRBV10-3 with TRBJ2-5; TCRdb gives TRBD1 as the D gene, but with no DNA this cannot be confirmed. Per germline, CDR1 ENHRY and CDR2 SYGVKD. The CDR3 consists of 14 residues. This chain's CDR3 is CAIAPAWGQETQYF.

The chain employs TRBV6-1 and TRBJ1-2; TCRdb gives TRBD1 as the D gene, but with no DNA this cannot be confirmed. This CDR3 contains 18 residues. The germline CDR1 and CDR2 sequences are MNHNS and SASEGT. CDR3 amino acids: CASTEDGRGFFRLYGYTF.

The chain couples TRBV27 to TRBJ1-1; as DNA is missing, the TRBD1 call by TCRdb cannot be tested. Germline CDR1 is MNHEY and CDR2 is SMNVEV (reference sequence). The CDR3 is 15 residues long. CDR3 amino acids: CASSLWPTGGTEAFF.

The chain has TRBV5-1 and TRBJ2-2; TCRdb selects TRBD2, and the lack of DNA leaves this call unchecked. Looked up from germline, CDR1 is SGHRS and CDR2 is YFSETQ. This CDR3 has 16 residues. The CDR3 sequence: CASSLDTGTGTGELFF.

This sequence joins TRBV7-9 and TRBJ2-5. The CDR3 has 11 residues. Looked up from germline, CDR1 is SEHNR and CDR2 is FQNEAQ (reference sequence). The CDR3: CASGSIETQYF.

The rearrangement links TRBV15 to TRBJ1-5. Per the germline V gene, CDR1 is LNHNV and CDR2 is YYDKDF (reference sequence). The CDR3 runs to 15 residues. The chain's CDR3 is CATSRDLAGNQPQHF.